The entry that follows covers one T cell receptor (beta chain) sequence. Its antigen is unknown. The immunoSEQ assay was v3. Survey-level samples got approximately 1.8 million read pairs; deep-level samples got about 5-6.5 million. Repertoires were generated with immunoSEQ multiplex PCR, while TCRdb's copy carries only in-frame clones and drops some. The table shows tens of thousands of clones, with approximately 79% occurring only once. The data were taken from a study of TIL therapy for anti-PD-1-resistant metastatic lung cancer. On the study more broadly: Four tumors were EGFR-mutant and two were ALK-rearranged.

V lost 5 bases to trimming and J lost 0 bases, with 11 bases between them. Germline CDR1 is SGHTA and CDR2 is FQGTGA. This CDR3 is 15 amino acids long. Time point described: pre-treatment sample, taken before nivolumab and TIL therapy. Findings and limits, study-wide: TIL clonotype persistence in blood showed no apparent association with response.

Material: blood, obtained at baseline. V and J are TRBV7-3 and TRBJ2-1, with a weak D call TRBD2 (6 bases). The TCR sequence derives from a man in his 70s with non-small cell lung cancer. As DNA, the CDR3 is TGTGCCAGCAGCGTTAGCGGCGTCTCCTACAATGAGCAGTTCTTC. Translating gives CASSVSGVSYNEQFF.